Following are 20 T cell receptor beta chains from one sample sequenced in a study of beta chain features in type 1 diabetes. Findings and limits, study-wide: Type 1 diabetes patients had moderately but significantly shorter TCRB CDR3s in all four CD4+ subsets.

Expressed TCRB transcripts got sequenced, as all isolated RNA was reverse transcribed. Repertoires were generated with immunoSEQ multiplex PCR, while TCRdb's copy carries only in-frame clones and drops some. The sample lists approximately 360,000 clones, approximately 12% occurring once. The antigens for these receptors are not known. Sample: naive CD4+ T cells from blood. These receptors came from a woman under 30 with type 1 diabetes.

This chain uses TRBV5-1 with TRBJ1-1, with unresolved D. V was pared by 3 bases and J by 8 bases, with 11 bases between. CDR1 is SGHRS and CDR2 is YFSETQ in the germline V gene. The CDR3 loop spans 12 amino acids. Written as DNA, the CDR3 is TGCGCCAGCAGCTCCGACGGCGGAGAAGCTTTCTTT. This sequence encodes CASSSDGGEAFF.

This clone was seen only a few times. The chain combines TRBV30 with TRBJ2-7; 8 nucleotides align to TRBD2. The V and J ends lost 3 bases and 2 bases, in that order; junction bases with no gene match: 15. Germline V gives CDR1 GTSNPN, CDR2 SVGIG (reference sequence). This CDR3 region has 17 residues. CDR3 loop: CAWRVMRPTSATYEQYF. The CDR3 bases are TGTGCCTGGAGAGTCATGCGTCCGACTAGCGCTACCTACGAGCAGTACTTC. The full variable domain, in which reference TRBV30 and TRBJ2-7 provide the parts outside the CDR3, is SQTIHQWPATLVQPVGSPLSLECTVEGTSNPNLYWYRQAAGRGLQLLFYSVGIGQISSEVPQNLSASRPQDRQFILSSKKLLLSDSGFYLCAWRVMRPTSATYEQYFGPGTRLTVT.

This clone was seen a few times. This rearrangement joins TRBV30 to TRBJ1-1; 8 bases map to TRBD1. With V trimmed by 7 bases and J by 5 bases, 9 bases remained unmatched. The CDR3 contains 13 residues. Germline lookup yields CDR1 GTSNPN and CDR2 SVGIG (reference sequence). CDR3 protein: CAFSRGRGTEAFF. The CDR3, as DNA: TGTGCCTTCTCCAGGGGGCGTGGGACTGAAGCTTTCTTT.

CDR3 region: CASSFKRTGGFDEQFF. Written as DNA, the CDR3 is TGCGCCAGCAGCTTTAAAAGGACAGGGGGCTTTGATGAGCAGTTCTTC. The rearrangement links TRBV5-1 to TRBJ2-1, with 11 nucleotides matching TRBD1. Germline CDR1 reads SGHRS; CDR2 reads YFSETQ. The CDR3 contains 16 residues. Trimming removed 2 bases from V and 8 bases from J; junction bases left unmatched: 9.

V usage is TRBV6-4 and J usage is TRBJ2-2; D gene uncertain. The CDR3 is 12 amino acids. Germline CDR1 reads MRHNA; CDR2 reads SNTAGT. With 5 bases removed from V and 4 bases from J, the gap between germline ends came to 5 bases. CDR3 in amino acids: CASSSRTGELFF. Written as DNA, the CDR3 is TGTGCCAGCAGTTCTCGCACCGGGGAGCTGTTTTTT.

This clone was seen more than once but under ten times. The CDR3 nucleotides are TGTGCCATCAGTGGACAGGGGCAAGATACGCAGTATTTT. This gives the protein CAISGQGQDTQYF. The chain is built from TRBV10-3 and TRBJ2-3, with TRBD1 identical over 8 bases. Germline-derived CDR1 and CDR2 are ENHRY and SYGVKD. The trim removed 4 bases at V and 5 bases at J, leaving 2 bases unmatched. The CDR3 runs to 13 residues.

This chain links TRBV9 with TRBJ1-1; TRBD1 matches 11 bases. CDR3 length: 16 amino acids. The ends lost 0 bases at V and 4 bases at J; junction bases unmatched: 5. The germline CDR1 and CDR2 sequences are SGDLS and YYNGEE. The CDR3 region is CASSVGSGTGGTEAFF. For the CDR3, the DNA is TGTGCCAGCAGCGTAGGATCCGGGACAGGGGGCACTGAAGCTTTCTTT.

This sequence joins TRBV4-3 and TRBJ1-4; TRBD1 matches 7 bases. V was pared by 1 base and J by 5 bases, with 1 base of the junction left unmatched. Germline V gives CDR1 LGHNA, CDR2 YSLEER. CDR3 size: 14 residues. The CDR3 DNA is TGCGCCAGCAGCCAAGCGGGACAGAATGAAAAACTGTTTTTT. Protein product: CASSQAGQNEKLFF.

The rearrangement uses TRBV14 and TRBJ2-3; the D is unclear. Per germline, CDR1 SGHDN and CDR2 FVKESK. Trimming removed 2 bases from V and 5 bases from J, with 2 bases in between. The length of the CDR3 is 11 residues. As DNA, the CDR3 is TGTGCCAGCAGCCAACAAGATACGCAGTATTTT. It specifies CASSQQDTQYF.

Only a few counts were recorded for this clone. The J gene is TRBJ2-4, the V gene TRBV1; no DNA check was done on the table's D call, TRBD2. TRBV1 is a listed pseudogene. The length of the CDR3 is 14 residues. For the CDR3, the DNA is TGCACCAGCAGCCTGACGGGAGCGAAAAACATTCAGTACTTC. Its translation is CTSSLTGAKNIQYF.

V is TRBV5-6 and J is TRBJ2-3; 7 bases map to TRBD1. The germline V gene encodes CDR1 SGHDT and CDR2 YYEEEE. V shed 2 bases and J 4 bases; nucleotides not matched to a gene: 10. This CDR3 is 16 amino acids long. The CDR3 loop reads CASSFGDSKFPDTQYF. CDR3 nucleotide sequence: TGTGCCAGCAGCTTTGGGGACAGTAAATTCCCAGATACGCAGTATTTT.

This sequence joins TRBV4-3 and TRBJ2-6; 7 bases match TRBD1. V shed 3 bases, J shed 0 bases, and the junction held 2 bases outside the gene matches. Per the germline V gene, CDR1 is LGHNA and CDR2 is YSLEER. This CDR3 comprises 16 residues. The CDR3 DNA reads as TGCGCCAGCAGCCATGCAGGGGGCTCTGGGGCCAACGTCCTGACTTTC. Translating it yields CASSHAGGSGANVLTF.

The chain employs TRBV5-1 and TRBJ2-7; 9 nucleotides align to TRBD2. The CDR3 totals 15 residues. Germline CDR1 SGHRS, CDR2 YFSETQ. J lost 0 bases, V lost 0 bases, and 1 base had no gene match. The CDR3 region is CASSLGLADSYEQYF. The CDR3 DNA reads as TGCGCCAGCAGCTTGGGACTAGCGGACTCCTACGAGCAGTACTTC.

The V call is TRBV7-9, the J call TRBJ1-5; D possibly corresponds to TRBD1 (6 bases). The ends were cut back, 4 bases at V and 2 bases at J, with 9 bases in the middle. In germline, CDR1 is SEHNR, CDR2 FQNEAQ (reference sequence). This CDR3 has 14 amino acids. This chain's CDR3 is CASSSNRGNQPQHF. CDR3 nucleotide sequence: TGTGCCAGCAGCTCGAACAGGGGCAATCAGCCCCAGCATTTT.

In this sample, this clone turned up a few times. This rearrangement joins TRBV15 to TRBJ2-5; D remains ambiguous. CDR1 and CDR2 (germline): LNHNV, YYDKDF (reference sequence). The germline V and J ends were trimmed by 2 bases and 10 bases, with 8 bases remaining between them. This CDR3 spans 11 amino acids. CDR3 region: CATSRLRDQYF. The CDR3 nucleotides read TGTGCCACCAGCAGACTACGAGACCAGTACTTC.

The V call is TRBV7-2, the J call TRBJ2-1; 10 bases align to TRBD1. The germline CDR1 and CDR2 sequences are SGHTA and FQGNSA. The trim removed 8 bases at V and 7 bases at J, leaving 8 bases unmatched. This CDR3 has 14 amino acids. The CDR3 coding sequence is TGTGCCAGCGGCGGGACAGGGGTTGTAAATGAGCAGTTCTTC. Its protein is CASGGTGVVNEQFF.

The gene calls are TRBV5-1 and TRBJ1-3, with 10 bases aligning to TRBD1. The J segment lost 2 bases and the V segment lost 0 bases, leaving 5 bases of the junction unmatched. The CDR3 spans 17 residues. Per the germline V gene, CDR1 is SGHRS and CDR2 is YFSETQ. The CDR3 sequence: CASSLAIGQGAGNTIYF. The CDR3 bases are TGCGCCAGCAGCTTGGCCATAGGACAGGGGGCTGGAAACACCATATATTTT.

This clone showed up just a few times. The chain joins TRBV15 to TRBJ2-2, with D possibly TRBD2 on 5 matching bases. Trimming stripped 3 bases from V and 8 bases from J, with 13 bases between. There are 14 residues in the CDR3. CDR1 and CDR2 (germline): LNHNV, YYDKDF (reference sequence). The CDR3 coding sequence is TGTGCCACCAGCAGGAGGGAAGGGAGTGGGGAGCTGTTTTTT. It specifies CATSRREGSGELFF.

This clone was seen a handful of times. The rearrangement uses TRBV11-3 and TRBJ2-1, with D unresolved. This CDR3 contains 13 residues. Germline V CDR1 and CDR2: SGHNT, YENEEA. V dropped 1 base and J dropped 9 bases, with 10 bases sitting between them. This CDR3 reads CASSLVSSAEQFF. DNA of the CDR3: TGTGCCAGCAGCTTAGTTAGCTCGGCTGAGCAGTTCTTC.

This clone was counted a few times. The chain recombines TRBV10-3 with TRBJ2-5; possibly TRBD2 for D (6 bases). V was cut by 6 bases and J by 2 bases, with 19 bases left in between. Looked up from germline, CDR1 is ENHRY and CDR2 is SYGVKD. The CDR3 has 16 amino acids. CDR3 nucleotides: TGTGCCATCAGGGACTACCCACCCAAAGGTCAAGAGACCCAGTACTTC. Residues: CAIRDYPPKGQETQYF.